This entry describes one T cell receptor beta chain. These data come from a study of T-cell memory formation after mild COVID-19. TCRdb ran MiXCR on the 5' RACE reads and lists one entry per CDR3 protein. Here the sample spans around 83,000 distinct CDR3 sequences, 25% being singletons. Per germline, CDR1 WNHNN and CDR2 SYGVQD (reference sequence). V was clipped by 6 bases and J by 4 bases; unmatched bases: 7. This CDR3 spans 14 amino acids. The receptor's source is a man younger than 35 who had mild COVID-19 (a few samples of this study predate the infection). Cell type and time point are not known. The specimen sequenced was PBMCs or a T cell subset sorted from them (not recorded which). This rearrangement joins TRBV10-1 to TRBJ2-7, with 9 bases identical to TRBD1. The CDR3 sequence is CASSRTGVPYEQYF. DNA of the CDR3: TGCGCCAGCAGCAGGACAGGGGTTCCGTACGAGCAGTACTTC.